Detailed here is one T cell receptor (beta chain). Antigen specificity is unknown. Time point indicated: after neoadjuvant nivolumab, at surgical resection. The data stem from a study of neoadjuvant anti-PD-1 for oral cavity cancer. Points from the study as a whole: After neoadjuvant nivolumab, PBMC T cell clonality was significantly higher in non-responders than responders.

Germline V gene sequence: CDR1 MNHEY, CDR2 SMNVEV (reference sequence). V lost 3 bases and J lost 3, with 12 bases in between. This CDR3 comprises 14 residues. TCRdb keeps only in-frame clones here, not all; method: immunoSEQ multiplex PCR. The sample contains over 60,000 clones, 85% to 90% of which appear only once. This chain connects TRBV27 to TRBJ2-7; either TRBD1 or TRBD2 may supply D (5 bases each). The TCR sequence derives from a person between 40 and 85 years old with oral cavity squamous cell carcinoma. The specimen was PBMCs, collected after nivolumab (anti-PD-1) treatment. The CDR3 DNA reads TGTGCCAGCAGTTTCGGGGACGGTAACTACGAGCAGTACTTC. This translates into CASSFGDGNYEQYF.